The clone carrying this T cell receptor (beta chain) turned up a few times. This CDR3 is built from 19 residues. CDR1 and CDR2 (germline): SGHVS, FNYEAQ. Trimming removed 2 bases at V and 0 bases at J, with 23 bases between. Unique molecular identifiers were used in preparing the TCRbeta library. TCRdb reprocessed the PCR reads with MiXCR, giving one entry per CDR3 protein. The profile shows 700,000 to 950,000 distinct CDR3 sequences, around 15% of them singletons. These data originate in a study of T-cell reconstitution after alpha-beta-depleted transplantation in children. This TCR was recovered from a male patient between 10 and 17 years old who had a stem cell transplant for acute lymphoblastic leukemia, so the T cells may come from the graft donor. Sample: PBMCs, mostly from graft donor cells, taken 360 days after TCRalphabeta/CD19-depleted stem cell transplant. The rearrangement joins TRBV7-6 to TRBJ2-7; D possibly corresponds to TRBD1 (7 bases). In DNA form, the CDR3 reads TGTGCCAGCAGCTTACCCGAGGGGGGACAGAGCCTAAGCTCCTACGAGCAGTACTTC. This codes for CASSLPEGGQSLSSYEQYF.